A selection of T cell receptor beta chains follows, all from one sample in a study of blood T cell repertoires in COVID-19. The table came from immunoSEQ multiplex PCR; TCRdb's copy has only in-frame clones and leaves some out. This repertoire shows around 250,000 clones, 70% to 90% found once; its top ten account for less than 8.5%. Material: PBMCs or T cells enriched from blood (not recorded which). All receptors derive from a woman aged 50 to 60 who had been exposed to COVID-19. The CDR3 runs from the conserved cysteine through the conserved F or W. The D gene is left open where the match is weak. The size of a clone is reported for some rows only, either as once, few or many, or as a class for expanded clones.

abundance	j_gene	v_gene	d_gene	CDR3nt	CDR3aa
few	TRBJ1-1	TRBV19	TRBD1	TGTGCCAGTAGTAAGGGACAGAGGAACACTGAAGCTTTCTTT	CASSKGQRNTEAFF
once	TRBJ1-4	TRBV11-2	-	TGTGCCAGCAGCCCTCAAATCATAGGAGGAAAACTGTTTTTT	CASSPQIIGGKLFF
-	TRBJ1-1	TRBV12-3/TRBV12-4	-	TGTGCCAGCAGTTTAAACAGAGAAGCTTTCTTT	CASSLNREAFF
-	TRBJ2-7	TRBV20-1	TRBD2	TGCAGTGCTAGTCCGACTAGCGGGGGACCCTACGAGCAGTACTTC	CSASPTSGGPYEQYF
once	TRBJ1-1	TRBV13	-	TGTGCCAGCAGCTTAGGACAGGTCATGAACACTGAAGCTTTCTTT	CASSLGQVMNTEAFF
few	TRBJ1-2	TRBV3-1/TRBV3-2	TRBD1	TGTGCCAGCAGCCAAGGTAGACAGGGAGGCTACACCTTC	CASSQGRQGGYTF
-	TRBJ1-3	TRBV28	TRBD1	TGTGCCAGCAGTTTCGGACAGGGGGGGGCAAACACCATATATTTT	CASSFGQGGANTIYF
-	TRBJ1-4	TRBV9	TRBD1	TGTGCCAGCAGTGGGTTGAGACAGGGTAATGAAAAACTGTTTTTT	CASSGLRQGNEKLFF
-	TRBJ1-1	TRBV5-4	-	TGTGCCAGCAGCTTAACAGGTGGCATGAACACTGAAGCTTTCTTT	CASSLTGGMNTEAFF
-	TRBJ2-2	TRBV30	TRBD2	TGTGCCTGGAGTATCCTAGCGGGGGGTCGAGGCACCGGGGAGCTGTTTTTT	CAWSILAGGRGTGELFF
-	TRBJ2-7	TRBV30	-	TGTGCCTGGAGTGGATATAAGGGGGAGCAGTACTTC	CAWSGYKGEQYF
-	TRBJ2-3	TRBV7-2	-	TGTGCCAGCAGCTTTAGCTCCTCGGGCACAGATACGCAGTATTTT	CASSFSSSGTDTQYF
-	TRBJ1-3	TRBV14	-	TGTGCCAGCAGCCAAAGAGCAGGGATTGGAAACACCATATATTTT	CASSQRAGIGNTIYF
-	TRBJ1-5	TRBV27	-	TGTGCCAGCAGACCTATAACAGGGCCTCTTGATCAGCCCCAGCATTTT	CASRPITGPLDQPQHF
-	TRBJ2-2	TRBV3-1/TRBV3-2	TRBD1	TGTGCCAGCAGCCCGCGTAGGGGGCAAACGAACACCGGGGAGCTGTTTTTT	CASSPRRGQTNTGELFF
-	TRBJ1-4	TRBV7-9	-	TGTGCCAGCAGCTTAGTTACAGGGCGAAGTTATGAAAAACTGTTTTTT	CASSLVTGRSYEKLFF
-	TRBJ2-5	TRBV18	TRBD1	TGTGCCAGCTCACCCAAGGGACAGGGGAGGCCGGGGACCCAGTACTTC	CASSPKGQGRPGTQYF
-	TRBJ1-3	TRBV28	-	TGTGCCACCTCCGCCGGAGTCTCTGGAAACACCATATATTTT	CATSAGVSGNTIYF
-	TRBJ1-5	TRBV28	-	TGTGCCAGCAGCCTTCAACAGGTGGGGTATCAGCCCCAGCATTTT	CASSLQQVGYQPQHF
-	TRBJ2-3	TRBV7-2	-	TGTGCCAGCAGCTTAGCTCTGGGGCAAGATACGCAGTATTTT	CASSLALGQDTQYF
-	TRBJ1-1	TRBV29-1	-	TGCAGCGCCTTGAGCCGACAGACTTACACTGAAGCTTTCTTT	CSALSRQTYTEAFF